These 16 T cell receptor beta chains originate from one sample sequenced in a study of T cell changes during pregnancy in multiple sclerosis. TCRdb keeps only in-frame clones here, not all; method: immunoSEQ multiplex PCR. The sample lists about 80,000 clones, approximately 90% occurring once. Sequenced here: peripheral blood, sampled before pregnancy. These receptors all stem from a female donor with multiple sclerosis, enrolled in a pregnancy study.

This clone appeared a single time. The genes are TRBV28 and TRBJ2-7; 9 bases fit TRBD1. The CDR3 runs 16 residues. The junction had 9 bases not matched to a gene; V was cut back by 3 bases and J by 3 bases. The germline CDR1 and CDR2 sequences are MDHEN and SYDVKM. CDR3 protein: CASSFLQTGGYYEQYF. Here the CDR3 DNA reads TGTGCCAGCAGTTTCCTCCAGACAGGGGGATACTACGAGCAGTACTTC. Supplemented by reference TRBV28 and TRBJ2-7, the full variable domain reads DVKVTQSSRYLVKRTGEKVFLECVQDMDHENMFWYRQDPGLGLRLIYFSYDVKMKEKGDIPEGYSVSREKKERFSLILESASTNQTSMYLCASSFLQTGGYYEQYFGPGTRLTVT.

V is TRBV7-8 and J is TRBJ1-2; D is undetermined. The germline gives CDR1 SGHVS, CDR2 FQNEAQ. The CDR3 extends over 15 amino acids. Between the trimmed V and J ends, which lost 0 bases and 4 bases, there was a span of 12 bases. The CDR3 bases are TGTGCCAGCAGCTTAGCAGGTGGAGGGATCTATGGCTACACCTTC. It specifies CASSLAGGGIYGYTF.

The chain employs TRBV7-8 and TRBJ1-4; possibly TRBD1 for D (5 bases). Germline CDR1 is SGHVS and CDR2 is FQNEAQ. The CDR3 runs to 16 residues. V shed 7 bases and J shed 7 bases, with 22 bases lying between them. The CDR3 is CASILTLGGGSEKLFF. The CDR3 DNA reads TGTGCCAGCATACTTACCCTTGGGGGAGGCAGTGAAAAACTGTTTTTT. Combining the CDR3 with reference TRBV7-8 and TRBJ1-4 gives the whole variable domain GAGVSQSPRYKVAKRGQDVALRCDPISGHVSLFWYQQALGQGPEFLTYFQNEAQLDKSGLPSDRFFAERPEGSVSTLKIQRTQQEDSAVYLCASILTLGGGSEKLFFGSGTQLSVL.

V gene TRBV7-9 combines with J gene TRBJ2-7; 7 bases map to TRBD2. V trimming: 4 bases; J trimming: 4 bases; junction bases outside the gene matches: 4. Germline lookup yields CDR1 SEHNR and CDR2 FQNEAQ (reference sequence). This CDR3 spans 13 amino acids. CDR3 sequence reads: CASSWGSGYEQYF. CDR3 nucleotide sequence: TGTGCCAGCAGCTGGGGTAGCGGGTACGAGCAGTACTTC.

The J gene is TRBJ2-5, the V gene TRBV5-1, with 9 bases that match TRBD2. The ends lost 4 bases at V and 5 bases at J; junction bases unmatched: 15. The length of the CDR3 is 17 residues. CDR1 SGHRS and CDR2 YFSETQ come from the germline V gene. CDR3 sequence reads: CASSPLIAGASWETQYF. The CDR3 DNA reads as TGCGCCAGCAGCCCCCTCATAGCGGGGGCGTCGTGGGAGACCCAGTACTTC.

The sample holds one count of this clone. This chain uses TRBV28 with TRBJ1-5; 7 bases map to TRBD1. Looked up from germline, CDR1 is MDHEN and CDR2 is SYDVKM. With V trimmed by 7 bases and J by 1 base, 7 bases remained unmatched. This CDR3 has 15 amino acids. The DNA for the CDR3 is TGTGCCAGCATCCACGGGACAGAAAGCAATCAGCCCCAGCATTTT. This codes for CASIHGTESNQPQHF.

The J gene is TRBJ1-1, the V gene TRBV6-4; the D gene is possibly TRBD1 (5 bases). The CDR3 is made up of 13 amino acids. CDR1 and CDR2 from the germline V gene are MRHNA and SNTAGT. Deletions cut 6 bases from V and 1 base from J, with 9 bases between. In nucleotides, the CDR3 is TGTGCCAGCAGCACAGACAGGAACACTGAAGCTTTCTTT. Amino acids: CASSTDRNTEAFF.

The CDR3 spells CASSYSGQSTGELFF. DNA for the CDR3: TGTGCCAGCAGTTACTCGGGACAAAGCACCGGGGAGCTGTTTTTT. The chain couples TRBV6-5 to TRBJ2-2; a possible D gene is TRBD1 (6 bases). Trimming shortened V by 0 bases and J by 4 bases, and 9 bases separated the two germline ends. The CDR3 has 15 residues. CDR1 is MNHEY, CDR2 SVGAGI, per germline.

CDR3 residues: CASSPLGQETNTIYF. CDR3 in DNA: TGTGCCAGCAGCCCATTGGGACAGGAGACAAACACCATATATTTT. The genes are TRBV7-8 and TRBJ1-3; TRBD1 aligns across 8 bases. Trimming at V came to 5 bases and at J to 6 bases, leaving 9 bases not matched to a gene. Germline lookup yields CDR1 SGHVS and CDR2 FQNEAQ. This CDR3 contains 15 residues.

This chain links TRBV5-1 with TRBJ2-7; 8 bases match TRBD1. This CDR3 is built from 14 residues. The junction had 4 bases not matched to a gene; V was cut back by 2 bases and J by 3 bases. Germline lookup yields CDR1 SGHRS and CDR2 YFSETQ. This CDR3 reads CASSFGQGFYEQYF. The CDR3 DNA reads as TGCGCCAGCAGCTTCGGACAGGGTTTCTACGAGCAGTACTTC.

CDR3 DNA sequence: TGTGCCAGCAAGCAGGGGGCGGCTAATGAAAAACTGTTTTTT. Protein product: CASKQGAANEKLFF. V gene TRBV6-5 combines with J gene TRBJ1-4; 8 bases map to TRBD1. The CDR3 totals 14 residues. The V and J ends lost 7 bases and 3 bases, in that order; junction bases with no gene match: 4. Per the germline V gene, CDR1 is MNHEY and CDR2 is SVGAGI.

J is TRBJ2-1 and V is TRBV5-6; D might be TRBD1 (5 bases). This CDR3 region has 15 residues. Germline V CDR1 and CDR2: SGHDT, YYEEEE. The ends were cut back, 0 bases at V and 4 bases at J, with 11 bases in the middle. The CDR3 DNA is TGTGCCAGCAGCTTGGAGGGGTTGGGGTACAATGAGCAGTTCTTC. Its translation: CASSLEGLGYNEQFF. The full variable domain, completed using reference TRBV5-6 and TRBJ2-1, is DAGVTQSPTHLIKTRGQQVTLRCSPKSGHDTVSWYQQALGQGPQFIFQYYEEEERQRGNFPDRFSGHQFPNYSSELNVNALLLGDSALYLCASSLEGLGYNEQFFGPGTRLTVL.

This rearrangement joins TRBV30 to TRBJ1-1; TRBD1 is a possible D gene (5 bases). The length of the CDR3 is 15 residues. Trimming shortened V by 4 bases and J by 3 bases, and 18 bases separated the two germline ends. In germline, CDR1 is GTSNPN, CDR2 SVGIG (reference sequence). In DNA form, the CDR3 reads TGTGCCTGGATGGCGGGGTGGGGCTTGGACACTGAAGCTTTCTTT. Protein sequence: CAWMAGWGLDTEAFF.

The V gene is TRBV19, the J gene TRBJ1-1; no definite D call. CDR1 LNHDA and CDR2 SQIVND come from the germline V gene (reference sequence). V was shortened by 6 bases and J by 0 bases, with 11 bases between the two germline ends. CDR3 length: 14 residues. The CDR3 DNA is TGTGCCAGTAGCCTAAAAGTCATGAACACTGAAGCTTTCTTT. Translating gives CASSLKVMNTEAFF.

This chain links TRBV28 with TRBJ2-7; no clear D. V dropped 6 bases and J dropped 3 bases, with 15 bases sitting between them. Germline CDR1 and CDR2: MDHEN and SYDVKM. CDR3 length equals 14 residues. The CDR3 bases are TGTGCCAGCAGACCCCAAGAGGCAAACTACGAGCAGTACTTC. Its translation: CASRPQEANYEQYF.

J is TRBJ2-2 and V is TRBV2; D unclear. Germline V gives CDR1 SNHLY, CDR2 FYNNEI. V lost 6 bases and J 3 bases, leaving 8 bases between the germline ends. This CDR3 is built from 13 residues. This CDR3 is CASRYFYTGELFF. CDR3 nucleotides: TGTGCCAGCAGGTATTTTTACACCGGGGAGCTGTTTTTT.